The 27 T cell receptor beta chains reported below all come from one sample, sequenced in a study of blood T cell repertoires in COVID-19. Repertoires were generated with immunoSEQ multiplex PCR, while TCRdb's copy carries only in-frame clones and drops some. The repertoire includes roughly 130,000 clones, approximately 88% of them detected once, and 4.5% to 5.5% sits in the top ten. Sequenced input: PBMCs or T cells enriched from blood (not recorded which). The source of these receptors is a middle-aged man with acute COVID-19.

V gene TRBV5-4 combines with J gene TRBJ2-1; 9 nucleotides agree with TRBD2. Looked up from germline, CDR1 is SGHNT and CDR2 is YYREEE (reference sequence). Losses at the gene ends were 0 bases for V and 5 bases for J; bases not matched to a gene: 0. The CDR3 consists of 14 residues. The CDR3 region has the DNA TGTGCCAGCAGCTTGGGACTAGCGGACAATGAGCAGTTCTTC. It is translated as CASSLGLADNEQFF.

This clone was recorded a few times. DNA for the CDR3: TGTGCCAGCAGTCATTGGGCGTGGCAGGTCGATTCACCCCTCCACTTT. Translated, it gives CASSHWAWQVDSPLHF. V gene TRBV3-1 (or the pseudogene TRBV3-2) combines with J gene TRBJ1-6, with D unresolved. Per germline, CDR1 LGHDT and CDR2 YNNKEL (reference sequence). The CDR3 extends over 16 amino acids. The V end lost 6 bases, the J end lost 8 bases, and 20 bases lay between the germline ends.

In nucleotides, the CDR3 is TGTGCCAGCAGTCCGACACTAGCGGGAGGGATCCATGAGCAGTTCTTC. Translating it yields CASSPTLAGGIHEQFF. The rearrangement joins TRBV28 to TRBJ2-1; 13 bases match TRBD2. The CDR3 spans 16 residues. The germline V gene encodes CDR1 MDHEN and CDR2 SYDVKM. The V gene end was trimmed by 5 bases and the J gene end by 8 bases; junction bases not matched to a gene: 9.

The chain recombines TRBV7-2 with TRBJ2-3; 8 nucleotides agree with TRBD1. This CDR3 comprises 15 residues. Germline CDR1 and CDR2: SGHTA and FQGNSA. Trimming took 6 bases from V and 1 from J; bases not matched to a gene: 6. CDR3 residues: CASSFDRGGTDTQYF. As DNA, the CDR3 is TGTGCCAGCAGTTTTGACAGGGGTGGCACAGATACGCAGTATTTT.

The J gene is TRBJ2-3, the V gene TRBV6-1, with 8 bases matching TRBD1. The germline V gene encodes CDR1 MNHNS and CDR2 SASEGT. The junction had 7 bases not matched to a gene; V was cut back by 2 bases and J by 3 bases. The CDR3 is 16 residues long. CDR3 sequence (DNA): TGTGCCAGCAGTGAATTCCCTCGACAGGGGACAGATACGCAGTATTTT. The encoded protein is CASSEFPRQGTDTQYF.

The chain combines TRBV7-9 with TRBJ2-1; possible D gene TRBD2, 5 bases. V was shortened by 8 bases and J by 0 bases, with 14 bases between the two germline ends. CDR1 is SEHNR and CDR2 is FQNEAQ in the germline V gene (reference sequence). The CDR3 extends over 15 amino acids. This CDR3 is CASVEGASSYNEQFF. The CDR3 nucleotides are TGTGCCAGCGTAGAGGGAGCTAGCTCCTACAATGAGCAGTTCTTC.

This rearrangement joins TRBV28 to TRBJ1-5, with D possibly being TRBD1 (5 bases). This CDR3 comprises 18 residues. Per germline, CDR1 MDHEN and CDR2 SYDVKM. Trimming shortened V by 3 bases and J by 2 bases, and 20 bases separated the two germline ends. CDR3 nucleotide sequence: TGTGCCAGCAGTTTGCGGCAGGGTAATAAATTCGGCAATCAGCCCCAGCATTTT. Translating it yields CASSLRQGNKFGNQPQHF.

This chain connects TRBV27 to TRBJ2-2; D is unresolved. Per germline, CDR1 MNHEY and CDR2 SMNVEV (reference sequence). The CDR3 is 16 residues long. V was shortened by 5 bases and J by 3 bases, with 16 bases between the two germline ends. The CDR3: CASSPLRVTDTGELFF. The CDR3 region has the DNA TGTGCCAGCAGTCCCCTCCGGGTTACTGACACCGGGGAGCTGTTTTTT.

J is TRBJ1-4 and V is TRBV27; D unclear. Trimming left V 0 bases short and J 10 bases short, with 9 bases between. CDR1 is MNHEY and CDR2 is SMNVEV in the germline V gene (reference sequence). CDR3 size: 13 residues. The CDR3 sequence is CASSLSFGGKLFF. Written as DNA, the CDR3 is TGTGCCAGCAGTTTATCGTTTGGAGGAAAACTGTTTTTT. The full variable domain, its missing parts supplied by reference TRBV27 and TRBJ1-4, is EAQVTQNPRYLITVTGKKLTVTCSQNMNHEYMSWYRQDPGLGLRQIYYSMNVEVTDKGDVPEGYKVSRKEKRNFPLILESPSPNQTSLYFCASSLSFGGKLFFGSGTQLSVL.

This chain connects TRBV18 to TRBJ2-2; tentatively, D is TRBD2 (5 bases). Germline CDR1 reads KGHSH; CDR2 reads LQKENI. This CDR3 has 13 amino acids. The V gene lost 5 bases and the J gene lost 3 bases, with 7 bases spanning the gap. CDR3 residues: CASSADYTGELFF. CDR3 DNA sequence: TGTGCCAGCTCAGCGGACTACACCGGGGAGCTGTTTTTT.

This sequence joins TRBV7-2 and TRBJ1-3, with D possibly being TRBD1 (6 bases). Trimming took 4 bases from V and 0 from J, leaving 10 bases between them. The CDR3 loop spans 15 amino acids. CDR1 and CDR2 from the germline V gene are SGHTA and FQGNSA. CDR3 sequence: CASSSRTVSGNTIYF. CDR3 DNA sequence: TGTGCCAGCAGCTCCAGGACAGTCTCTGGAAACACCATATATTTT.

V gene TRBV18 combines with J gene TRBJ2-1; 7 nucleotides line up with TRBD1. CDR1 and CDR2 (germline): KGHSH, LQKENI. The trim removed 5 bases at V and 2 bases at J, leaving 6 bases unmatched. This CDR3 region has 15 residues. CDR3: CASSIQGTAYNEQFF. The CDR3 DNA reads TGTGCCAGCTCAATACAGGGGACGGCCTACAATGAGCAGTTCTTC.

The chain combines TRBV5-4 with TRBJ2-3; weak D call: TRBD2 (6 bases). Germline CDR1 and CDR2: SGHNT and YYREEE (reference sequence). This CDR3 has 17 residues. Trimming stripped 0 bases from V and 1 base from J, with 15 bases between. The CDR3 region is CASSLGAGRGGTDTQYF. The CDR3 nucleotides read TGTGCCAGCAGCTTGGGGGCGGGGCGGGGCGGCACAGATACGCAGTATTTT.

The chain couples TRBV5-8 to TRBJ1-5; D gene unclear. CDR3 length: 15 residues. Trimming stripped 0 bases from V and 0 bases from J, with 7 bases between. Germline CDR1 and CDR2: SGHTS and YDEGEE. The CDR3 protein is CASSLVRGSNQPQHF. The CDR3 coding sequence is TGTGCCAGCAGCTTGGTACGGGGTAGCAATCAGCCCCAGCATTTT.

This clone was picked up a small number of times. The CDR3 reads CASSLWTGEAEKLFF. CDR3 nucleotides: TGTGCCAGCAGTTTATGGACAGGGGAGGCTGAAAAACTGTTTTTT. The chain has TRBV28 and TRBJ1-4, with TRBD1 identical over 8 bases. The CDR3 sequence is 15 residues long. Unmatched junction bases numbered 4, after V lost 0 bases and J lost 7 bases. Germline assignment: CDR1 MDHEN and CDR2 SYDVKM. The complete variable domain, with remaining parts taken from reference TRBV28 and TRBJ1-4, reads DVKVTQSSRYLVKRTGEKVFLECVQDMDHENMFWYRQDPGLGLRLIYFSYDVKMKEKGDIPEGYSVSREKKERFSLILESASTNQTSMYLCASSLWTGEAEKLFFGSGTQLSVL.

This clone was seen a few times. V usage is TRBV3-1 (or the pseudogene TRBV3-2) and J usage is TRBJ1-2; D is perhaps TRBD1 (6 bases). The ends were cut back, 0 bases at V and 2 bases at J, with 13 bases in the middle. This CDR3 region has 16 residues. CDR1 is LGHDT, CDR2 YNNKEL, per germline (reference sequence). The CDR3 region has the DNA TGTGCCAGCAGCCAAGATGAGGGGGTTCGCAACTATGGCTACACCTTC. Its translation: CASSQDEGVRNYGYTF.

V and J are TRBV19 and TRBJ1-6, with 7 bases identical to TRBD1. V shed 3 bases, J shed 8 bases, and the junction held 7 bases outside the gene matches. CDR3 length: 15 residues. Germline V gene data show CDR1 as LNHDA and CDR2 as SQIVND (reference sequence). The CDR3: CASSIVQGTDSPLHF. Written as DNA, the CDR3 is TGTGCCAGTAGTATCGTACAGGGGACTGATTCACCCCTCCACTTT. The full variable domain, in which reference TRBV19 and TRBJ1-6 provide the parts outside the CDR3, is DGGITQSPKYLFRKEGQNVTLSCEQNLNHDAMYWYRQDPGQGLRLIYYSQIVNDFQKGDIAEGYSVSREKKESFPLTVTSAQKNPTAFYLCASSIVQGTDSPLHFGNGTRLTVT.

As DNA, the CDR3 is TGTGCCAGCAGTCAACCCATCGAAGCAGAGACCCAGTACTTC. Protein product: CASSQPIEAETQYF. J is TRBJ2-5 and V is TRBV28; D uncertain. V lost 5 bases to trimming and J lost 4 bases, with 14 bases between them. This CDR3 has 14 amino acids. Germline V gene sequence: CDR1 MDHEN, CDR2 SYDVKM. Variable domain in full (rest from reference TRBV28 and TRBJ2-5): DVKVTQSSRYLVKRTGEKVFLECVQDMDHENMFWYRQDPGLGLRLIYFSYDVKMKEKGDIPEGYSVSREKKERFSLILESASTNQTSMYLCASSQPIEAETQYFGPGTRLLVL.

V gene TRBV10-2 combines with J gene TRBJ1-1; TRBD1 might be the D (5 bases). The V gene lost 3 bases and the J gene lost 4 bases, with 24 bases spanning the gap. The CDR3 has 18 amino acids. Germline values: CDR1 WSHSY, CDR2 SAAADI. The CDR3 DNA reads as TGCGCCAGCAGTGACCCTATGTGGGCCCGGGGGATGGGCACTGAAGCTTTCTTT. This codes for CASSDPMWARGMGTEAFF.

This chain joins TRBV4-3 and TRBJ2-1; possible D gene TRBD2, 6 bases. Germline CDR1 reads LGHNA; CDR2 reads YSLEER. The CDR3 is 16 amino acids. V was clipped by 0 bases and J by 8 bases, with 17 bases between them. CDR3: CASSQDRVPRRDEQFF. CDR3 nucleotide sequence: TGCGCCAGCAGCCAAGATAGGGTCCCCCGGAGGGATGAGCAGTTCTTC.

The CDR3 here is CASSPQNTGGTEAFF. The CDR3, as DNA: TGTGCCAGCTCACCACAAAATACAGGGGGCACTGAAGCTTTCTTT. V and J are TRBV18 and TRBJ1-1; 8 bases map to TRBD1. The CDR3 covers 15 residues. J was trimmed by 4 bases and V by 1 base; bases with no gene match: 5. Germline-derived CDR1 and CDR2 are KGHSH and LQKENI. Together with reference TRBV18 and TRBJ1-1, the CDR3 gives the full variable domain: NAGVMQNPRHLVRRRGQEARLRCSPMKGHSHVYWYRQLPEEGLKFMVYLQKENIIDESGMPKERFSAEFPKEGPSILRIQQVVRGDSAAYFCASSPQNTGGTEAFFGQGTRLTVV.

The CDR3 region has the DNA TGTGCCAGTAGTGGGGCGGATAGGGGGGGCCGGAAAGATACGCAGTATTTT. Translating it yields CASSGADRGGRKDTQYF. The chain joins TRBV19 to TRBJ2-3, with a tentative D call TRBD2 (7 bases). Trimming stripped 5 bases from V and 5 bases from J, with 23 bases between. This CDR3 region has 17 residues. Germline CDR1 and CDR2: LNHDA and SQIVND (reference sequence).

V usage is TRBV12-3 or TRBV12-4 and J usage is TRBJ2-3; a weak D match, TRBD2 (5 bases). Trimming cost V 3 bases and J 4 bases, with 8 bases left between them. This CDR3 is built from 13 residues. This chain's CDR3 is CASSLGGPDTQYF. The CDR3 bases are TGTGCCAGCAGTTTGGGCGGGCCAGATACGCAGTATTTT.

The chain uses TRBV15 and TRBJ2-1; D is uncertain. CDR1 LNHNV and CDR2 YYDKDF come from the germline V gene (reference sequence). The V end lost 4 bases, the J end lost 7 bases, and 11 bases lay between the germline ends. The CDR3 runs to 13 residues. The CDR3 sequence is CATSTEPGNEQFF. In DNA, the CDR3 is TGTGCCACCAGCACCGAGCCTGGTAATGAGCAGTTCTTC.

This chain uses TRBV19 with TRBJ2-5; possible D gene TRBD1, 5 bases. Trimming took off 9 bases at V and 1 base at J, with 12 bases between the two ends. The germline V gene has CDR1 LNHDA and CDR2 SQIVND (reference sequence). The CDR3 spans 13 residues. CDR3: CASSTVLQETQYF. DNA for the CDR3: TGTGCCAGCTCGACAGTTCTCCAAGAGACCCAGTACTTC.

This chain links TRBV18 with TRBJ2-7, with TRBD2 matching 8 bases. CDR1 and CDR2 (germline): KGHSH, LQKENI. The CDR3 spans 14 residues. Losses at the gene ends were 6 bases for V and 6 bases for J; bases not matched to a gene: 10. CDR3 DNA: TGTGCCAGCTCGTCGTCGGGAGGGCCAGGCGAGCAGTACTTC. Its protein product is CASSSSGGPGEQYF.

CDR3 sequence reads: CAPREGMDTEAFF. The DNA of the CDR3 is TGTGCCCCTAGAGAGGGTATGGACACTGAAGCTTTCTTT. J is TRBJ1-1 and V is TRBV6-4; D gene unclear. Germline values: CDR1 MRHNA, CDR2 SNTAGT. The length of the CDR3 is 13 residues. V lost 11 bases and J lost 3, with 16 bases in between.